The sample holds a few counts of the clone carrying this T cell receptor beta chain. Just one base apart from a much larger clone, this may be a read error. This specimen comes from a study of tumor and adjacent non-tumor tissue in lung cancer. The library came from three nested PCR rounds adapted from ARM-PCR protocols. Using its own MiXCR run on the multiplex PCR reads, TCRdb lists one record per CDR3 protein. The table lists approximately 130,000 distinct CDR3 sequences, roughly 64% of them singletons. The template was RNA from unsorted bulk tissue. This CDR3 contains 13 residues. The TCR comes from a man younger than 40 with non-small cell lung cancer. The chain has TRBV12-3 or TRBV12-4 and TRBJ2-1; D is unclear. Sequencing was performed on lung tumor tissue. The CDR3 coding sequence is TGTGTCAGCAGTTTAAAAAACTGGAATGAGCAGTTCTTC. It is translated as CVSSLKNWNEQFF.